A single sample gave rise to the 10 T cell receptor beta chains below, sequenced in a study of cytomegalovirus exposure and HLA in healthy donors. The PCR was carried out with 60 Vbeta primers and 13 Jbeta primers. Clones were sequenced by immunoSEQ multiplex PCR, and TCRdb holds only the in-frame ones, with some missing. Of over 100,000 clones detected, 72% appear once; the ten largest clones hold less than 5%. Sequencing was carried out using PBMCs. The receptors shown here come from a man between 45 and 60 years old in good health and CMV-seropositive.

The V call is TRBV5-1, the J call TRBJ1-4; 10 nucleotides agree with TRBD1. The CDR3 covers 14 residues. Germline loops: CDR1 SGHRS, CDR2 YFSETQ. V shed 3 bases and J 6 bases; nucleotides not matched to a gene: 2. For the CDR3, the DNA is TGCGCCAGCAGCTGGGGACAGGGGTATGAAAAACTGTTTTTT. Its protein is CASSWGQGYEKLFF.

This chain links TRBV18 with TRBJ2-3, with D possibly TRBD2 on 5 matching bases. The CDR3 loop spans 13 amino acids. Germline loops: CDR1 KGHSH, CDR2 LQKENI. V dropped 0 bases and J dropped 5 bases, with 6 bases sitting between them. Written as DNA, the CDR3 is TGTGCCAGCTCACCACCAGGGAGAGATACGCAGTATTTT. Translation: CASSPPGRDTQYF. Full variable domain (remainder filled in from reference TRBV18 and TRBJ2-3): NAGVMQNPRHLVRRRGQEARLRCSPMKGHSHVYWYRQLPEEGLKFMVYLQKENIIDESGMPKERFSAEFPKEGPSILRIQQVVRGDSAAYFCASSPPGRDTQYFGPGTRLTVL.

The sample holds a few counts of this clone. The chain recombines TRBV6-1 with TRBJ1-4, with D maybe TRBD1 (5 bases). CDR1 is MNHNS, CDR2 SASEGT, per germline. CDR3 length: 15 amino acids. V was pared by 7 bases and J by 4 bases, with 16 bases between. CDR3 in amino acids: CASTKGNSGNEKLFF. CDR3 in DNA: TGTGCCAGCACGAAGGGGAATAGTGGTAATGAAAAACTGTTTTTT.

The chain links TRBV14 to TRBJ1-2, with no clear D. The V gene's germline CDR1 is SGHDN and CDR2 FVKESK. There are 14 residues in the CDR3. V lost 4 bases and J 8 bases, leaving 17 bases between the germline ends. In DNA, the CDR3 is TGTGCCAGCAGCCGCGAACCCCTCCCCTCCGGCTACACCTTC. Translating it yields CASSREPLPSGYTF.

The chain uses TRBV6-1 and TRBJ1-1; no firm D call. V was clipped by 7 bases and J by 0 bases, with 9 bases between them. This CDR3 has 13 residues. Per germline, CDR1 MNHNS and CDR2 SASEGT. CDR3 protein: CASMIDLNTEAFF. The CDR3, as DNA: TGTGCCAGCATGATCGACTTGAACACTGAAGCTTTCTTT.

The chain joins TRBV29-1 to TRBJ2-1, with 10 nucleotides matching TRBD2. The CDR3 covers 14 residues. Germline V CDR1 and CDR2: SQVTM, ANQGSEA. The junction had 9 bases not matched to a gene; V was cut back by 7 bases and J by 6 bases. This chain's CDR3 is CSAGVAGGGNEQFF. CDR3 in DNA: TGCAGCGCAGGGGTAGCGGGAGGAGGCAATGAGCAGTTCTTC.

The sample holds many counts of this clone. The V call is TRBV4-2, the J call TRBJ2-6; 8 bases match TRBD1. J gave up 3 bases and V 0 bases, and 4 bases lay outside the gene matches. The CDR3 is made up of 17 amino acids. CDR1 is LGHNA and CDR2 is YNFKEQ in the germline V gene. CDR3 sequence (DNA): TGTGCCAGCAGCCAAGATAGGACAGGGAGTGGGGCCAACGTCCTGACTTTC. Translating gives CASSQDRTGSGANVLTF.

The chain is built from TRBV6-5 and TRBJ1-6; possibly TRBD1 for D (6 bases). Germline V lookup: CDR1 MNHEY, CDR2 SVGAGI. The germline V and J ends were trimmed by 6 bases and 6 bases, with 15 bases remaining between them. CDR3 length: 15 amino acids. CDR3 residues: CASRPPGQPNSPLHF. CDR3 nucleotide sequence: TGTGCCAGCAGGCCACCTGGACAGCCTAATTCACCCCTCCACTTT.

This clone was detected once. This rearrangement joins TRBV27 to TRBJ1-2; a weak D match, TRBD1 (6 bases). V lost 4 bases and J 5 bases, leaving 17 bases between the germline ends. The CDR3 is made up of 15 amino acids. Germline V CDR1 and CDR2: MNHEY, SMNVEV (reference sequence). CDR3 region: CASSSLGRGGYGYTF. The CDR3, as DNA: TGTGCCAGCAGTTCTCTAGGCAGGGGTGGGTATGGCTACACCTTC.

The chain combines TRBV19 with TRBJ2-6; tentatively, D is TRBD1 (6 bases). V was clipped by 9 bases and J by 3 bases, with 18 bases between them. Germline loops: CDR1 LNHDA, CDR2 SQIVND (reference sequence). This CDR3 comprises 16 residues. CDR3 coding DNA: TGTGCCAGCCGACAGGCCGATGCGAGTGGGGCCAACGTCCTGACTTTC. This gives the protein CASRQADASGANVLTF.